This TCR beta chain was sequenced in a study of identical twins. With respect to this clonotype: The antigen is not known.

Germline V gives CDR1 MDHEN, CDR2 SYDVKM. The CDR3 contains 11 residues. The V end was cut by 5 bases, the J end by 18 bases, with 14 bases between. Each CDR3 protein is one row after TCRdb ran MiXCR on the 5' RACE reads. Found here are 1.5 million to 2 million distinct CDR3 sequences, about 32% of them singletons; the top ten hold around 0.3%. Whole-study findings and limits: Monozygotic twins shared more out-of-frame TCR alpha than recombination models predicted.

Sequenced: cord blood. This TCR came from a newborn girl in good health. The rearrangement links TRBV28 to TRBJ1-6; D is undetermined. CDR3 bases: TGTGCCAGCAGTGCGGCGGAGACCCCCCACTTT. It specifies CASSAAETPHF.